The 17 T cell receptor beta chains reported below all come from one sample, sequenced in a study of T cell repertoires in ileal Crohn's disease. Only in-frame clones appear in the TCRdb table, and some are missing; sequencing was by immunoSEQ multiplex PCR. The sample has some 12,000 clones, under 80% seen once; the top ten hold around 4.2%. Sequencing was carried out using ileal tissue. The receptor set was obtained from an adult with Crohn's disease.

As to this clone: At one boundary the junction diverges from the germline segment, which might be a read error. CDR3 in amino acids: CASSSNSGTGSEQYF. The CDR3 region has the DNA TGTGCTAGCAGCTCTAATTCCGGGACAGGGAGCGAGCAGTACTTC. The rearrangement joins TRBV7-7 to TRBJ2-7; 9 positions match TRBD1. The germline V gene has CDR1 SSHAT and CDR2 FNYEAQ (reference sequence). The CDR3 has 15 residues.

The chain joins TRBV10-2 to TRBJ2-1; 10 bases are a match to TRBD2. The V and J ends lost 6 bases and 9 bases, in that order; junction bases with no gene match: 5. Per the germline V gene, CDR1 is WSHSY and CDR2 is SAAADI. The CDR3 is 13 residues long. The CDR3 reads CASRQRGGGEQFF. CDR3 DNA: TGCGCCAGCAGACAGCGGGGGGGAGGTGAGCAGTTCTTC.

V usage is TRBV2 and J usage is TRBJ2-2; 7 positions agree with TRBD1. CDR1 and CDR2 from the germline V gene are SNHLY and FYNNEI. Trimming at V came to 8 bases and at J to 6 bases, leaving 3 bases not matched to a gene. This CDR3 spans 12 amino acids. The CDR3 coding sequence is TGTGCCAGCGGCCAGGGGGCCGGGGAGCTGTTTTTT. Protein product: CASGQGAGELFF.

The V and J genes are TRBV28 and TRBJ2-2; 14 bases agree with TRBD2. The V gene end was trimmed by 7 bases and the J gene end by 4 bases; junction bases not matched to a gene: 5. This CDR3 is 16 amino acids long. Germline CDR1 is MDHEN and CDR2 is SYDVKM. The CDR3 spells CASKGLAGGSTGELFF. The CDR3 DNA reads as TGTGCCAGCAAAGGACTAGCGGGGGGAAGCACCGGGGAGCTGTTTTTT.

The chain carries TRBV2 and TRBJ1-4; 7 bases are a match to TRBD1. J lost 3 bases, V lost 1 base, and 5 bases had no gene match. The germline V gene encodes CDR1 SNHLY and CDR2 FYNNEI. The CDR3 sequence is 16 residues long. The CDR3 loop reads CASSEVPGQSNEKLFF. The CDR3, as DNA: TGTGCCAGCAGTGAAGTGCCGGGACAGTCTAATGAAAAACTGTTTTTT.

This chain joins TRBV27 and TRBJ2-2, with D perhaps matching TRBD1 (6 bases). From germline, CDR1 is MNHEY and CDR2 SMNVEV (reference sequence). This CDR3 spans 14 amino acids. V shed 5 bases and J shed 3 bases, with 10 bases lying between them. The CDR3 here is CASSLQGHTGELFF. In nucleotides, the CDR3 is TGTGCCAGCAGTCTACAGGGACACACCGGGGAGCTGTTTTTT.

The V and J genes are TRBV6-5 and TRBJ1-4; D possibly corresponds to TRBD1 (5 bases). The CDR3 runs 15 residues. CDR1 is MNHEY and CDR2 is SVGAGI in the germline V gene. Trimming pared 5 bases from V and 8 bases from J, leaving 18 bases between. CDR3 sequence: CASSQSPYKGEKLFF. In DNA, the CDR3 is TGTGCCAGCAGTCAGAGTCCCTATAAGGGGGAAAAACTGTTTTTT.

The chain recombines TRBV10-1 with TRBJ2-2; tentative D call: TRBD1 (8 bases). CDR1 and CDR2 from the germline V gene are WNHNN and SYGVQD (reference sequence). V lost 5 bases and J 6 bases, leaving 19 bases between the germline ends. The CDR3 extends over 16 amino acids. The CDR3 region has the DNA TGCGCCAGCAGTCAGGACAGGGAGGGCTACTCCGGGGAGCTGTTTTTT. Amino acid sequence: CASSQDREGYSGELFF.

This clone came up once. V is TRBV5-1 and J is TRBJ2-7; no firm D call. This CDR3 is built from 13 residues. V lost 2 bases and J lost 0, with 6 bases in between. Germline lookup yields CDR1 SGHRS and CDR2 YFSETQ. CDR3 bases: TGCGCCAGCAGCTTCCACAGCTCCTACGAGCAGTACTTC. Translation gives CASSFHSSYEQYF.

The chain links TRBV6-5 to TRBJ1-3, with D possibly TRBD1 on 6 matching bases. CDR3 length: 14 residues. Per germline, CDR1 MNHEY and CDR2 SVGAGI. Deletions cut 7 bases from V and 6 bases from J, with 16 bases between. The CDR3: CASTPTGSPNTIYF. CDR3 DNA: TGTGCCAGCACCCCGACAGGCTCCCCAAACACCATATATTTT.

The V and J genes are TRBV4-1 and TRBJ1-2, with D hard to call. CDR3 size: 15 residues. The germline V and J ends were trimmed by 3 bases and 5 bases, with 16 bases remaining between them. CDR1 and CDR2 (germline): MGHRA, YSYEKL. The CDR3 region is CASSHDVDFRYGYTF. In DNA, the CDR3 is TGCGCCAGCAGCCATGATGTAGATTTCAGGTATGGCTACACCTTC.

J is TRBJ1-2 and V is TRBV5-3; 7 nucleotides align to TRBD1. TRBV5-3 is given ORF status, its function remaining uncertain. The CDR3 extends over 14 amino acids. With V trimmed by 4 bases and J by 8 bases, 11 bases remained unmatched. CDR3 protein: CARSANRGWRGYTF. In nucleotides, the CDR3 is TGTGCCAGAAGCGCAAACAGGGGATGGAGGGGCTACACCTTC.

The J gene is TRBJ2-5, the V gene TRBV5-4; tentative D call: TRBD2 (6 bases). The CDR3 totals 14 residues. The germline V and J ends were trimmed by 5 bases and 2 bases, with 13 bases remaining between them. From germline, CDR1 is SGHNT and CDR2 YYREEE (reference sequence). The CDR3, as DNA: TGTGCCAGCAGAGAAGGGACTTCGCAAGAGACCCAGTACTTC. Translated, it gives CASREGTSQETQYF.

The CDR3 region has the DNA TGTGCCAGCTCACCACACAGTTATAATTCACCCCTCCACTTT. The encoded protein is CASSPHSYNSPLHF. This sequence joins TRBV18 and TRBJ1-6, with D uncertain. Germline V gene sequence: CDR1 KGHSH, CDR2 LQKENI. The length of the CDR3 is 14 residues. The V and J ends lost 1 base and 4 bases respectively, with 5 bases between them.

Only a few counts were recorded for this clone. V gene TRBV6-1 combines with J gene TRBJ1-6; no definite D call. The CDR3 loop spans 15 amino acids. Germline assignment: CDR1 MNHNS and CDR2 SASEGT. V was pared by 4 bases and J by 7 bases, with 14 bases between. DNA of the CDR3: TGTGCCAGCAGTGTAGTGAGGGCGGGAAATTCACCCCTCCACTTT. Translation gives CASSVVRAGNSPLHF.

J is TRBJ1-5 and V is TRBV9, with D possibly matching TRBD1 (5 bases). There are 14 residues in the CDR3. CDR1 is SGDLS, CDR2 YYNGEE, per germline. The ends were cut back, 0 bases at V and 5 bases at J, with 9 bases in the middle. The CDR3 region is CASSVEGKDQPQHF. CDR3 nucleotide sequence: TGTGCCAGCAGCGTAGAGGGGAAGGATCAGCCCCAGCATTTT.

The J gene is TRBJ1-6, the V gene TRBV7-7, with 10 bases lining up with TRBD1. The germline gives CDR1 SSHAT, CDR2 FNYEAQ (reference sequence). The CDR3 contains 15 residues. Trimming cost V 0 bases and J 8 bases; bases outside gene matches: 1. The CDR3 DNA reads TGTGCCAGCAGCTTAGCCGGACAGGGGGATTCACCCCTCCACTTT. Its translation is CASSLAGQGDSPLHF.